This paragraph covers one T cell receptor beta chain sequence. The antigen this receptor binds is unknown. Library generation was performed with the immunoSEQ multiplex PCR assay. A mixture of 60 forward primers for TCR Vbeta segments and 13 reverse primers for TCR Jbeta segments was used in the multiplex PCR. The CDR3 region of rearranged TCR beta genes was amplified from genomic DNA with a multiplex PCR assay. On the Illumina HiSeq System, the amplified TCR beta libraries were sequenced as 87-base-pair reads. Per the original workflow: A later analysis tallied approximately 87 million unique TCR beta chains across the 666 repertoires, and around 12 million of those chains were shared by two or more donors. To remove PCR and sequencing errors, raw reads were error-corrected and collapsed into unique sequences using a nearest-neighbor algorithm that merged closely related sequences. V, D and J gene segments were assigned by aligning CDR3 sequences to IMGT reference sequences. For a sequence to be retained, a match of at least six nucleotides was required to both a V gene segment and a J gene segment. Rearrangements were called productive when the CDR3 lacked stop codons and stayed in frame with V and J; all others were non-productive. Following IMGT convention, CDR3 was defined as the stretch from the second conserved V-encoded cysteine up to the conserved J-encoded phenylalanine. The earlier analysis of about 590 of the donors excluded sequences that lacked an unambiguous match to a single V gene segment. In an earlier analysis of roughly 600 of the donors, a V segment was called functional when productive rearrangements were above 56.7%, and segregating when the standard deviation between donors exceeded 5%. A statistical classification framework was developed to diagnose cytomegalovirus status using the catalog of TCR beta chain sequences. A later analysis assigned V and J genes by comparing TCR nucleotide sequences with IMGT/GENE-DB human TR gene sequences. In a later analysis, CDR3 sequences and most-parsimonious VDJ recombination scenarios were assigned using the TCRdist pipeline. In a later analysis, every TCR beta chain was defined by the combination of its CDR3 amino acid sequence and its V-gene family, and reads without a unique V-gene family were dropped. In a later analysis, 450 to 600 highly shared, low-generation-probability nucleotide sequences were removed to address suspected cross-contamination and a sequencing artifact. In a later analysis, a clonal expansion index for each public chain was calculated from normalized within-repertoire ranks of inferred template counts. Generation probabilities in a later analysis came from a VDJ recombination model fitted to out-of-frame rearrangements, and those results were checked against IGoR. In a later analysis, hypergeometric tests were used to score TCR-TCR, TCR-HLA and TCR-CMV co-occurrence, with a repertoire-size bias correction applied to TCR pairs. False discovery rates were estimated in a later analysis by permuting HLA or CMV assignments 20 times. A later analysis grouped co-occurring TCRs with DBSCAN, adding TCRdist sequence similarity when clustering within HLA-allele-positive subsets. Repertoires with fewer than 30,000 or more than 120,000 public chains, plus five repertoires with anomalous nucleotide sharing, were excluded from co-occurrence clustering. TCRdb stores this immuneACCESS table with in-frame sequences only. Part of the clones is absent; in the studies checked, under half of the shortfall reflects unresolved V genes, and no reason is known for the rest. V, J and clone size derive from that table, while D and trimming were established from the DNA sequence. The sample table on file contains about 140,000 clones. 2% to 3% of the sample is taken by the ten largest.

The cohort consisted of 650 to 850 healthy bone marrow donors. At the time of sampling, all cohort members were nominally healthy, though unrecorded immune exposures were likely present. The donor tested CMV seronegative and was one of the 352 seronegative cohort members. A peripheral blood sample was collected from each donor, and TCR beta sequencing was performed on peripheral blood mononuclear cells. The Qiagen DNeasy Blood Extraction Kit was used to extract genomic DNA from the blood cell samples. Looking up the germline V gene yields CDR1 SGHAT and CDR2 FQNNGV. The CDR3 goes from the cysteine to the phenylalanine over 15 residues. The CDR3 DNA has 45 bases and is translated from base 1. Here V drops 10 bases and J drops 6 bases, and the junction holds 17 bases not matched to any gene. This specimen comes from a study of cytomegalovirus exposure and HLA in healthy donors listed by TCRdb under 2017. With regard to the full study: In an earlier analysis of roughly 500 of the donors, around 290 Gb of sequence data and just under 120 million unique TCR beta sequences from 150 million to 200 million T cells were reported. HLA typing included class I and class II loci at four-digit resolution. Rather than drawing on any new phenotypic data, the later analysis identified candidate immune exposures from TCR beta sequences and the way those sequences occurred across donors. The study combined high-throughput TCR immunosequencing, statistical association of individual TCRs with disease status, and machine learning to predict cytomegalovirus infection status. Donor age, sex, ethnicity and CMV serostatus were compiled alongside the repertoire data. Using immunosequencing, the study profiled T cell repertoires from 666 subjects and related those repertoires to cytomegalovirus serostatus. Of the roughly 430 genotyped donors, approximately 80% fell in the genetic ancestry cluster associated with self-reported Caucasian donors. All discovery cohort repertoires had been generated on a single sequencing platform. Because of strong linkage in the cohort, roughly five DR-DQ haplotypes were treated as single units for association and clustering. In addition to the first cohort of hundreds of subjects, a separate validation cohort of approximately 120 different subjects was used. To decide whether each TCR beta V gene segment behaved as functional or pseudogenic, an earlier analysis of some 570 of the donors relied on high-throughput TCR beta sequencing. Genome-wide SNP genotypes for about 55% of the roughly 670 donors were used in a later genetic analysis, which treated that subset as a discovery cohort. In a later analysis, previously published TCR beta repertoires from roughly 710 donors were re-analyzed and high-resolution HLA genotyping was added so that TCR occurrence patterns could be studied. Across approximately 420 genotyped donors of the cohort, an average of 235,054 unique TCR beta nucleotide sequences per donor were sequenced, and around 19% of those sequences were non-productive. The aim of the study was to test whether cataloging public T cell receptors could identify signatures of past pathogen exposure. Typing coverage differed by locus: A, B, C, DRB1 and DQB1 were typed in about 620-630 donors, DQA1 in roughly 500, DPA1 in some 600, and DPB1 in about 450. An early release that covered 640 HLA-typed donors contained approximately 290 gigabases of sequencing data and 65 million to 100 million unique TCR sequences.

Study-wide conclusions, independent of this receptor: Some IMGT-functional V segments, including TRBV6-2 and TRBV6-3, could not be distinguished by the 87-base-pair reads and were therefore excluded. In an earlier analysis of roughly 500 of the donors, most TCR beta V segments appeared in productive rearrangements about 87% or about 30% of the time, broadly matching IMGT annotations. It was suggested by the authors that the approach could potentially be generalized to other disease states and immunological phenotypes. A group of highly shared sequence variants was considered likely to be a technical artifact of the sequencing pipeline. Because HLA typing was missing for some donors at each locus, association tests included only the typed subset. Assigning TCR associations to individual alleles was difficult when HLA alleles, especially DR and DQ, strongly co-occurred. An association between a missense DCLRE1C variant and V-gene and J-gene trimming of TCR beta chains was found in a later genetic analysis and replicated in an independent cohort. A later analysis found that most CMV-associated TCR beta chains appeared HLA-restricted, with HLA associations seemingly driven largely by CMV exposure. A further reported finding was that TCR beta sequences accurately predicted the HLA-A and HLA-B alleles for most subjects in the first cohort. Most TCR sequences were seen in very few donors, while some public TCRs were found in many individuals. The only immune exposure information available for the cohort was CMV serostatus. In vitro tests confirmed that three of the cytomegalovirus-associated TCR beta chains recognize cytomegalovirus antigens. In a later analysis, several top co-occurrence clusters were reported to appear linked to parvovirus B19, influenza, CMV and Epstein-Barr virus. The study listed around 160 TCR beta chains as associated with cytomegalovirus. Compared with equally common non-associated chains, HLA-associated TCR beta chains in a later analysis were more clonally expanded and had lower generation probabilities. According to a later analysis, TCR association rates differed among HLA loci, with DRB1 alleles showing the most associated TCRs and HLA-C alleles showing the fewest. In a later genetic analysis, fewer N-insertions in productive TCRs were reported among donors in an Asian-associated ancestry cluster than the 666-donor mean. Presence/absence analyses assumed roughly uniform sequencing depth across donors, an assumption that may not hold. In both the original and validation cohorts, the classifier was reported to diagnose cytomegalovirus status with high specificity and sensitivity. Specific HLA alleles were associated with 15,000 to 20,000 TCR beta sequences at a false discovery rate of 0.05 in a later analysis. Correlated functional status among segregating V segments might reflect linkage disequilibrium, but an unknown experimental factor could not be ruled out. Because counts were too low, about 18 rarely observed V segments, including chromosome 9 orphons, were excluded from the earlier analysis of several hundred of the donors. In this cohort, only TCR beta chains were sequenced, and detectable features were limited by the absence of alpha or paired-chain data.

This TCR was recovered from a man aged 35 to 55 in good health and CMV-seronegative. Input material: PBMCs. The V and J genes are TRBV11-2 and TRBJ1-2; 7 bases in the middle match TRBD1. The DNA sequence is TGTGCCACCTCTAGGAACCAACAGGGGTTGAATGGCTACACCTTC. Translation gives CATSRNQQGLNGYTF.